Listed here are 27 T cell receptor beta chains from one sample, sequenced in a study of blood T cell repertoires in COVID-19. TCRdb's table, derived via immunoSEQ multiplex PCR, lists solely in-frame clones and lacks some. Here the sample spans approximately 200,000 clones, 85% being singletons. Sequencing was done on a sample of peripheral blood. The receptor source for this set is a man in his forties or fifties with acute or convalescent COVID-19.

This CDR3 is CASTSEGDTSSGNTIYF. The CDR3, as DNA: TGTGCCAGCACCTCCGAGGGGGACACCAGCTCTGGAAACACCATATATTTT. The chain joins TRBV21-1 to TRBJ1-3; the listed D gene, TRBD1, was not tested against the DNA. TRBV21-1 counts as a pseudogene. This CDR3 contains 17 residues.

This clone showed up just once. The V call is TRBV10-3, the J call TRBJ1-3; a weak D match, TRBD1 (5 bases). Germline CDR1 is ENHRY and CDR2 is SYGVKD. The V gene lost 2 bases and the J gene lost 3 bases, with 8 bases spanning the gap. The CDR3 is 14 residues long. In nucleotides, the CDR3 is TGTGCCATCAGTGAGAACGGGGGTGGAAACACCATATATTTT. Translating gives CAISENGGGNTIYF.

CDR3 in amino acids: CASSIVSGQNYGYTF. The CDR3, as DNA: TGTGCCAGTAGTATTGTATCAGGACAGAACTATGGCTACACCTTC. This chain connects TRBV19 to TRBJ1-2; D is possibly TRBD1 (6 bases). Trimming took 3 bases from V and 2 from J, leaving 13 bases between them. There are 15 residues in the CDR3. The V gene's germline CDR1 is LNHDA and CDR2 SQIVND (reference sequence).

The chain links TRBV7-2 to TRBJ1-2; TRBD1 matches 7 bases. The CDR3 consists of 15 residues. Per the germline V gene, CDR1 is SGHTA and CDR2 is FQGNSA. Trimming cost V 4 bases and J 4 bases; bases outside gene matches: 9. The CDR3 coding sequence is TGTGCCAGCAGCTACTTATCGCAGGGGGGCTATGGCTACACCTTC. This sequence encodes CASSYLSQGGYGYTF.

The rearrangement joins TRBV2 to TRBJ2-1; possible D gene TRBD1, 6 bases. Trimming removed 4 bases at V and 9 bases at J, with 10 bases between. Looked up from germline, CDR1 is SNHLY and CDR2 is FYNNEI. This CDR3 has 12 residues. The CDR3 reads CASSGGQPEQFF. In DNA, the CDR3 is TGTGCCAGCAGTGGGGGACAACCTGAGCAGTTCTTC.

A few counts support this clone. The rearrangement links TRBV5-6 to TRBJ1-5; tentatively, D is TRBD1 (5 bases). Germline values: CDR1 SGHDT, CDR2 YYEEEE. Between the trimmed V and J ends, which lost 0 bases and 6 bases, there was a span of 13 bases. There are 15 residues in the CDR3. CDR3: CASSLAGRNAQPQHF. DNA for the CDR3: TGTGCCAGCAGCTTGGCAGGGAGGAACGCTCAGCCCCAGCATTTT.

The chain carries TRBV12-3 or TRBV12-4 and TRBJ1-3, with D unclear. Trimming removed 3 bases from V and 1 base from J, with 4 bases in between. The CDR3 is 13 residues long. The CDR3 sequence: CASSLSSGNTIYF. The CDR3 coding sequence is TGTGCCAGCAGTTTGTCATCTGGAAACACCATATATTTT.

The gene calls are TRBV6-5 and TRBJ2-5, with D unresolved. The J call is doubtful: the DNA matches TRBJ2-7 better. This CDR3 region has 11 residues. Germline V lookup: CDR1 MNHEY, CDR2 SVGAGI. The DNA of the CDR3 is TGTGCCAGCAGTTACACCTACGAGCAGTACTTC. This encodes CASSYTYEQYF.

This clone occurred a few times. The chain links TRBV19 to TRBJ1-6; D unclear. Trimming took 11 bases from V and 6 from J, leaving 14 bases between them. Per germline, CDR1 LNHDA and CDR2 SQIVND (reference sequence). This CDR3 comprises 13 residues. The CDR3 DNA is TGTGCCGGCGGGTCTCCCGGTAATTCACCCCTCCACTTT. Its protein product is CAGGSPGNSPLHF.

The CDR3 bases are TGTGCCAGCAGTGACAGCGGACTCACAGATACGCAGTATTTT. Encoded protein: CASSDSGLTDTQYF. The chain carries TRBV25-1 and TRBJ2-3; D possibly corresponds to TRBD2 (5 bases). V lost 3 bases to trimming and J lost 2 bases, with 9 bases between them. CDR1 MGHDK and CDR2 SYGVNS come from the germline V gene. This CDR3 spans 14 amino acids.

This clone was picked up a small number of times. The chain employs TRBV11-2 and TRBJ2-7; maybe TRBD2 (6 bases). The germline V gene has CDR1 SGHAT and CDR2 FQNNGV. With 3 bases removed from V and 5 bases from J, the gap between germline ends came to 17 bases. This CDR3 has 15 residues. The CDR3 nucleotides read TGTGCCAGCAGCTTGGCGGGACTCCTGGAGCACGAGCAGTACTTC. Translated, it gives CASSLAGLLEHEQYF.

In DNA, the CDR3 is TGTGCCATCAGTGAGATCCAGGACACCGGGGAGCTGTTTTTT. This codes for CAISEIQDTGELFF. The rearrangement links TRBV10-3 to TRBJ2-2; no reliable D call. The CDR3 totals 14 residues. Germline CDR1 ENHRY, CDR2 SYGVKD. The V end was cut by 2 bases, the J end by 3 bases, with 7 bases between.

The DNA of the CDR3 is TGTGCTGCTGGAAGCGGGGGGGCACTTTTGCTATACAATGAGCAGTTCTTC. This translates into CAAGSGGALLLYNEQFF. This chain connects TRBV10-3 to TRBJ2-1, with TRBD2 matching 10 bases. From germline, CDR1 is ENHRY and CDR2 SYGVKD. CDR3 length: 17 residues.

The chain is built from TRBV19 and TRBJ1-1; weak D call: TRBD1 (5 bases). There are 13 residues in the CDR3. The germline V gene has CDR1 LNHDA and CDR2 SQIVND (reference sequence). Trimming cost V 5 bases and J 2 bases, with 9 bases left between them. The CDR3 reads CASSATGNTEAFF. The CDR3 DNA reads TGTGCCAGTAGTGCTACAGGAAACACTGAAGCTTTCTTT.

This chain links TRBV3-1 (or the pseudogene TRBV3-2) with TRBJ1-5; 9 bases agree with TRBD1. The CDR3 has 15 residues. The germline V gene encodes CDR1 LGHDT and CDR2 YNNKEL (reference sequence). V gave up 3 bases and J gave up 7 bases; unmatched junction bases: 7. CDR3 in amino acids: CASSQGQGGQQPQHF. The CDR3 DNA reads as TGTGCCAGCAGCCAGGGACAGGGTGGGCAGCAGCCCCAGCATTTT.

The CDR3 region is CASSVGWGDYNEQFF. The DNA of the CDR3 is TGTGCCAGCAGCGTAGGATGGGGGGACTACAATGAGCAGTTCTTC. The chain combines TRBV9 with TRBJ2-1, with D possibly TRBD2 on 6 matching bases. This CDR3 has 15 amino acids. The germline gives CDR1 SGDLS, CDR2 YYNGEE. Trimming shortened V by 0 bases and J by 3 bases, and 10 bases separated the two germline ends.

This clone has just a few counts. The CDR3 protein is CASRRTGGRGGYTF. The DNA of the CDR3 is TGTGCCAGCAGGAGGACAGGGGGCCGCGGGGGCTACACCTTC. This sequence joins TRBV2 and TRBJ1-2; the match to TRBD1 covers 11 bases. Germline V gives CDR1 SNHLY, CDR2 FYNNEI. Losses at the gene ends were 6 bases for V and 8 bases for J; bases not matched to a gene: 8. This CDR3 spans 14 amino acids. Filled out from reference TRBV2 and TRBJ1-2, the complete variable domain reads EPEVTQTPSHQVTQMGQEVILRCVPISNHLYFYWYRQILGQKVEFLVSFYNNEISEKSEIFDDQFSVERPDGSNFTLKIRSTKLEDSAMYFCASRRTGGRGGYTFGSGTRLTVV.

The chain recombines TRBV11-1 with TRBJ2-5, with D possibly being TRBD1 (5 bases). This CDR3 is 14 amino acids long. V shed 2 bases and J shed 5 bases, with 12 bases lying between them. Germline-derived CDR1 and CDR2 are SGHAT and FQDESV (reference sequence). CDR3 sequence: CASSLQQAPETQYF. The CDR3 region has the DNA TGTGCCAGCAGCTTACAACAGGCCCCGGAGACCCAGTACTTC.

This chain connects TRBV5-1 to TRBJ1-3; D perhaps matches TRBD1 (5 bases). CDR3 length: 14 amino acids. Looked up from germline, CDR1 is SGHRS and CDR2 is YFSETQ. V was shortened by 4 bases and J by 3 bases, with 11 bases between the two germline ends. CDR3 DNA: TGCGCCAGCAGCCCCCGGGGGTTTGGAAACACCATATATTTT. Translating gives CASSPRGFGNTIYF.

The genes are TRBV4-1 and TRBJ1-1; no firm D call. Trimming cost V 1 base and J 5 bases, with 11 bases left between them. The length of the CDR3 is 14 residues. Per germline, CDR1 MGHRA and CDR2 YSYEKL. CDR3 bases: TGCGCCAGCAGCCAAGTTGTGTACGGGACTGAAGCTTTCTTT. As protein: CASSQVVYGTEAFF.

The chain uses TRBV18 and TRBJ1-5; tentatively, D is TRBD1 (6 bases). Per germline, CDR1 KGHSH and CDR2 LQKENI. V was cut by 2 bases and J by 1 base, with 9 bases left in between. The CDR3 covers 15 residues. The CDR3, as DNA: TGTGCCAGCTCACCAACGCAGGGGAGCAATCAGCCCCAGCATTTT. It yields the protein CASSPTQGSNQPQHF. The full variable domain, in which reference TRBV18 and TRBJ1-5 provide the parts outside the CDR3, is NAGVMQNPRHLVRRRGQEARLRCSPMKGHSHVYWYRQLPEEGLKFMVYLQKENIIDESGMPKERFSAEFPKEGPSILRIQQVVRGDSAAYFCASSPTQGSNQPQHFGDGTRLSIL.

The chain couples TRBV27 to TRBJ1-1; no firm D call. The CDR3 is 17 residues long. Germline V gene data show CDR1 as MNHEY and CDR2 as SMNVEV (reference sequence). V was clipped by 3 bases and J by 0 bases, with 17 bases between them. CDR3: CASSFYSPQNMNTEAFF. The CDR3 nucleotides read TGTGCCAGCAGTTTTTACTCCCCACAGAACATGAACACTGAAGCTTTCTTT.

The gene calls are TRBV7-2 and TRBJ1-1; D gene uncertain. Between the trimmed V and J ends, which lost 3 bases and 4 bases, there was a span of 9 bases. This CDR3 has 13 amino acids. Germline V gene data show CDR1 as SGHTA and CDR2 as FQGNSA. The CDR3 is CASSFGGRTEAFF. The CDR3 nucleotides are TGTGCCAGCAGCTTCGGAGGGCGCACTGAAGCTTTCTTT.

The genes are TRBV16 and TRBJ2-1; TRBD2 matches 13 bases. The V gene end was trimmed by 2 bases and the J gene end by 6 bases; junction bases not matched to a gene: 4. Germline V gives CDR1 KGHSY, CDR2 FQNENV. This CDR3 is built from 16 residues. DNA for the CDR3: TGTGCCAGCAGCCAACCGGGACTAGCGGGGATCAATGAGCAGTTCTTC. This encodes CASSQPGLAGINEQFF.

The chain is built from TRBV15 and TRBJ2-6, with TRBD1 matching 8 bases. This CDR3 has 18 residues. Germline lookup yields CDR1 LNHNV and CDR2 YYDKDF (reference sequence). Trimming removed 0 bases from V and 0 bases from J; junction bases left unmatched: 4. The CDR3 nucleotides read TGTGCCACCAGCAGAGATACAGGGGGACCCTCTGGGGCCAACGTCCTGACTTTC. Protein sequence: CATSRDTGGPSGANVLTF.

The rearrangement joins TRBV5-1 to TRBJ1-2, with D perhaps matching TRBD1 (6 bases). This CDR3 region has 13 residues. Germline V gives CDR1 SGHRS, CDR2 YFSETQ. Trimming cost V 0 bases and J 8 bases, with 11 bases left between them. Here the CDR3 reads CASSLGGGEGYTF. The CDR3 region has the DNA TGCGCCAGCAGCTTGGGAGGGGGTGAAGGCTACACCTTC.

The chain uses TRBV6-6 and TRBJ1-6, with 7 bases aligning to TRBD1. Germline trimming cut 7 bases from V and 7 bases from J; bases unmatched to any gene: 4. Germline V lookup: CDR1 MNHNY, CDR2 SVGAGI (reference sequence). This CDR3 comprises 13 residues. CDR3 loop: CASNAQGNSPLHF. The CDR3 bases are TGTGCCAGCAACGCACAGGGGAATTCACCCCTCCACTTT.